The 25 T cell receptor beta chains listed next were all sequenced from one sample in a study of identical twins. TCRdb analysed the 5' RACE reads with MiXCR anew, one entry per CDR3 protein. In the table there are about 700,000 distinct CDR3 sequences, roughly 6.2% of which are singletons. Sequenced: naive T cells sorted from blood. The receptors come from a man in his late teens or twenties in good health.

This clonotype was detected only a few times. The gene calls are TRBV5-1 and TRBJ2-3, with D hard to call. This CDR3 has 15 residues. Per the germline V gene, CDR1 is SGHRS and CDR2 is YFSETQ. The V and J ends lost 4 bases and 2 bases respectively, with 14 bases between them. The CDR3 coding sequence is TGCGCCAGCAGCCCCCGGTCCGGGTTCACAGATACGCAGTATTTT. Its translation: CASSPRSGFTDTQYF.

The rearrangement links TRBV14 to TRBJ1-3, with 12 positions matching TRBD1. V shed 4 bases, J shed 4 bases, and the junction held 8 bases outside the gene matches. The CDR3 contains 17 residues. Germline CDR1 is SGHDN and CDR2 is FVKESK. This CDR3 reads CASSRQGQGAIGNTIYF. CDR3 DNA: TGTGCCAGCAGCCGACAGGGACAGGGGGCGATCGGAAACACCATATATTTT.

Many counts were recorded for this clonotype. This rearrangement joins TRBV29-1 to TRBJ1-1, with TRBD1 matching over 7 bases. The J segment lost 6 bases and the V segment lost 1 base, leaving 8 bases of the junction unmatched. Germline CDR1 reads SQVTM; CDR2 reads ANQGSEA. The CDR3 spans 14 residues. The chain's CDR3 is CSVEGQGGNPEAFF. CDR3 coding DNA: TGCAGCGTTGAAGGGCAGGGGGGTAACCCTGAAGCTTTCTTT. Drawing the rest from reference TRBV29-1 and TRBJ1-1, the complete variable domain is SAVISQKPSRDICQRGTSLTIQCQVDSQVTMMFWYRQQPGQSLTLIATANQGSEATYESGFVIDKFPISRPNLTFSTLTVSNMSPEDSSIYLCSVEGQGGNPEAFFGQGTRLTVV.

This clonotype was detected many times. For the CDR3, the DNA is TGTGCCAGCAGGGGCGGTGTTGGGCCCGAGAAGCCCCAGCATTTT. This sequence encodes CASRGGVGPEKPQHF. The V and J genes are TRBV27 and TRBJ1-5; no clear D gene. The CDR3 covers 15 residues. Germline V gives CDR1 MNHEY, CDR2 SMNVEV (reference sequence). Trimming took off 6 bases at V and 8 bases at J, with 20 bases between the two ends.

This clonotype was seen a handful of times. The V and J genes are TRBV10-3 and TRBJ1-1; TRBD1 matches at 7 bases. J was trimmed by 6 bases and V by 8 bases; bases with no gene match: 9. CDR1 is ENHRY and CDR2 is SYGVKD in the germline V gene. The CDR3 runs 13 residues. Here the CDR3 reads CAILPDRAPEAFF. DNA for the CDR3: TGTGCCATCCTACCCGACAGGGCCCCTGAAGCTTTCTTT.

CDR3 residues: CASSPPGGTKNIQYF. CDR3 nucleotide sequence: TGTGCCAGCAGTCCCCCAGGGGGAACCAAAAACATTCAGTACTTC. The V call is TRBV6-1, the J call TRBJ2-4, with 7 nucleotides matching TRBD1. The CDR3 sequence is 15 residues long. V dropped 5 bases and J dropped 2; count of bases not matched to a gene: 6. CDR1 and CDR2 from the germline V gene are MNHNS and SASEGT.

This clonotype was found a few times. CDR3 DNA: TGCAGTGCTAGAGTCTCCCGGGGGGGCACTGAAGCTTTCTTT. Protein product: CSARVSRGGTEAFF. This chain uses TRBV20-1 with TRBJ1-1; the D gene is possibly TRBD1 (5 bases). The CDR3 covers 14 residues. Trimming took 1 base from V and 4 from J, leaving 13 bases between them. CDR1 and CDR2 from the germline V gene are DFQATT and SNEGSKA (reference sequence).

This rearrangement joins TRBV10-2 to TRBJ2-1, with D hard to call. Germline V gene data show CDR1 as WSHSY and CDR2 as SAAADI. This CDR3 comprises 18 residues. Between the trimmed V and J ends, which lost 6 bases and 9 bases, there was a span of 30 bases. The CDR3 DNA reads as TGCGCCAGCAGGGATACGACTCCTCGCGACGCCCGGTACGGTGAGCAGTTCTTC. This encodes CASRDTTPRDARYGEQFF.

In its sample, this clonotype was seen many times. J is TRBJ2-3 and V is TRBV20-1, with TRBD2 matching 12 bases. The CDR3 consists of 15 residues. V gave up 5 bases and J gave up 6 bases; unmatched junction bases: 9. The germline V gene has CDR1 DFQATT and CDR2 SNEGSKA (reference sequence). The CDR3, as DNA: TGCAGTGCTTCCGGACTAGCGGGAAAGTTGGATACGCAGTATTTT. The encoded protein is CSASGLAGKLDTQYF.

At least ten counts were recorded for this clonotype. The chain carries TRBV28 and TRBJ2-7, with TRBD2 as a possible D gene (5 bases). Germline V gene lookup returns CDR1 MDHEN and CDR2 SYDVKM. Trimming pared 6 bases from V and 5 bases from J, leaving 23 bases between. This CDR3 is built from 16 residues. CDR3 protein: CASSIKIQLRENEQYF. As DNA, the CDR3 is TGTGCCAGCAGCATTAAGATCCAGCTTAGGGAGAACGAGCAGTACTTC. The complete variable domain, with remaining parts taken from reference TRBV28 and TRBJ2-7, reads DVKVTQSSRYLVKRTGEKVFLECVQDMDHENMFWYRQDPGLGLRLIYFSYDVKMKEKGDIPEGYSVSREKKERFSLILESASTNQTSMYLCASSIKIQLRENEQYFGPGTRLTVT.

This clonotype was observed at least ten times. V and J are TRBV29-1 and TRBJ2-7; no clear D gene. CDR3 length: 11 residues. The V and J ends lost 6 bases and 7 bases respectively, with 13 bases between them. CDR1 and CDR2 (germline): SQVTM, ANQGSEA. CDR3: CSVRTPLEQYF. CDR3 sequence (DNA): TGCAGCGTGAGGACCCCTCTAGAGCAGTACTTC.

This clonotype has at least ten counts. CDR3 protein: CSALNPRQGEVQYV. The DNA for the CDR3 is TGCAGTGCCCTGAATCCGAGACAGGGAGAAGTGCAGTACGTC. This chain joins TRBV20-1 and TRBJ2-7, with 7 bases that match TRBD1. Germline assignment: CDR1 DFQATT and CDR2 SNEGSKA (reference sequence). Trimming cost V 6 bases and J 9 bases; bases outside gene matches: 17. The CDR3 length is 14 residues.

This clonotype was seen at least ten times. The V gene is TRBV20-1, the J gene TRBJ1-6; D might be TRBD1 (6 bases). The CDR3 has 15 amino acids. The germline V and J ends were trimmed by 6 bases and 0 bases, with 12 bases remaining between them. Per germline, CDR1 DFQATT and CDR2 SNEGSKA (reference sequence). In nucleotides, the CDR3 is TGCAGTGCGTCGGACAGAAGCTCCTATAATTCACCCCTCCACTTT. Amino acid sequence: CSASDRSSYNSPLHF.

This clonotype was found many times. J is TRBJ1-6 and V is TRBV20-1, with 12 nucleotides matching TRBD1. Per the germline V gene, CDR1 is DFQATT and CDR2 is SNEGSKA (reference sequence). The CDR3 contains 17 residues. V shed 2 bases, J shed 7 bases, and the junction held 9 bases outside the gene matches. The CDR3 DNA sequence: TGCAGTGCTAGAATGGGACAGGGGGCCTGGTGGAATTCACCCCTCCACTTT. The encoded protein is CSARMGQGAWWNSPLHF.

The chain has TRBV29-1 and TRBJ2-3, with a weak D call TRBD2 (7 bases). Germline V gene lookup returns CDR1 SQVTM and CDR2 ANQGSEA. Between the trimmed V and J ends, which lost 6 bases and 4 bases, there was a span of 11 bases. The CDR3 is 12 residues long. CDR3 in DNA: TGCAGCGTGAGGGGGGGCCCAGATACGCAGTATTTT. Protein product: CSVRGGPDTQYF.

This clonotype was detected many times. The rearrangement joins TRBV12-3 or TRBV12-4 to TRBJ2-1, with D perhaps matching TRBD2 (7 bases). V was cut by 3 bases and J by 4 bases, with 10 bases left in between. CDR3 length equals 14 residues. CDR3 loop: CASSFEGGYNEQFF. The CDR3 DNA reads TGTGCCAGCAGTTTTGAGGGGGGGTACAATGAGCAGTTCTTC.

This clonotype was counted many times. The chain joins TRBV28 to TRBJ1-5; TRBD1 might be the D (5 bases). The V end lost 2 bases, the J end lost 6 bases, and 23 bases lay between the germline ends. Germline V gene lookup returns CDR1 MDHEN and CDR2 SYDVKM. There are 18 residues in the CDR3. The CDR3 DNA follows: TGTGCCAGCAGTTTAAGGCTCGAGGGGCTGAGCTTCTTTCAGCCCCAGCATTTT. Translating it yields CASSLRLEGLSFFQPQHF.

This clonotype came up many times. CDR3 sequence: CASSLNPRVTYNEQFF. Written as DNA, the CDR3 is TGTGCCAGCAGCTTAAACCCTAGGGTAACCTACAATGAGCAGTTCTTC. The rearrangement joins TRBV7-3 to TRBJ2-1; no clear D. The CDR3 is made up of 16 amino acids. Between the trimmed V and J ends, which lost 1 base and 2 bases, there was a span of 12 bases. Germline V gene sequence: CDR1 SGHTA, CDR2 FQGTGA.

This clonotype was detected many times. The V gene is TRBV27, the J gene TRBJ2-3; TRBD2 aligns across 8 bases. V dropped 1 base and J dropped 2; count of bases not matched to a gene: 8. This CDR3 contains 17 residues. CDR1 and CDR2 from the germline V gene are MNHEY and SMNVEV (reference sequence). CDR3 region: CASSLWGLAGTTDTQYF. CDR3 nucleotide sequence: TGTGCCAGCAGTTTATGGGGGCTAGCGGGTACCACAGATACGCAGTATTTT.

The rearrangement joins TRBV12-3 or TRBV12-4 to TRBJ2-2, with D maybe TRBD2 (8 bases). This CDR3 has 15 residues. V lost 7 bases, J lost 6 bases, and 18 bases lay in between. Here the CDR3 DNA reads TGTGCCAGCAACGTGGGACTAGACAGGGCCGGGGAGCTGTTTTTT. As protein: CASNVGLDRAGELFF.

The rearrangement joins TRBV10-3 to TRBJ2-1; a weak D match, TRBD1 (6 bases). The V gene lost 6 bases and the J gene lost 0 bases, with 12 bases spanning the gap. This CDR3 has 15 amino acids. Germline assignment: CDR1 ENHRY and CDR2 SYGVKD. The CDR3 reads CAIRPQGYSYNEQFF. The CDR3 DNA follows: TGTGCCATCAGACCCCAGGGGTACTCCTACAATGAGCAGTTCTTC.

The V and J genes are TRBV4-1 and TRBJ2-1; TRBD1 matches at 9 bases. Trimming cost V 3 bases and J 8 bases; bases outside gene matches: 8. Germline CDR1 MGHRA, CDR2 YSYEKL. The CDR3 covers 15 residues. For the CDR3, the DNA is TGCGCCAGCAGCCAGGCCGGGACAGGGCGGCATGAGCAGTTCTTC. This codes for CASSQAGTGRHEQFF.

This clonotype was seen only a few times. The V and J genes are TRBV6-1 and TRBJ2-7; 7 positions agree with TRBD2. CDR1 MNHNS and CDR2 SASEGT come from the germline V gene. CDR3 length: 15 residues. J gave up 3 bases and V 6 bases, and 11 bases lay outside the gene matches. The CDR3 DNA follows: TGTGCCAGCAGGGAAAGGAGGGCTAGCGGCTACGAGCAGTACGTC. Residues: CASRERRASGYEQYV.

This clonotype was counted between two and nine times. This may come from a read error, since a much larger clone is one base off. J is TRBJ2-3 and V is TRBV7-6; tentative D call: TRBD2 (5 bases). Per the germline V gene, CDR1 is SGHVS and CDR2 is FNYEAQ. This CDR3 is built from 14 residues. The ends were cut back, 2 bases at V and 1 base at J, with 7 bases in the middle. CDR3 in DNA: TGTGCCAGCAGCTTACTGGAGGGCACAGATACGCAGTATTTT. Translation: CASSLLEGTDTQYF.

This clonotype was observed at least ten times. This sequence joins TRBV30 and TRBJ1-2; the D is unclear. This CDR3 comprises 13 residues. Trimming took off 3 bases at V and 3 bases at J, with 11 bases between the two ends. Germline-derived CDR1 and CDR2 are GTSNPN and SVGIG (reference sequence). CDR3 residues: CAWSANNDYGYTF. The DNA for the CDR3 is TGTGCCTGGAGCGCGAATAACGACTATGGCTACACCTTC.